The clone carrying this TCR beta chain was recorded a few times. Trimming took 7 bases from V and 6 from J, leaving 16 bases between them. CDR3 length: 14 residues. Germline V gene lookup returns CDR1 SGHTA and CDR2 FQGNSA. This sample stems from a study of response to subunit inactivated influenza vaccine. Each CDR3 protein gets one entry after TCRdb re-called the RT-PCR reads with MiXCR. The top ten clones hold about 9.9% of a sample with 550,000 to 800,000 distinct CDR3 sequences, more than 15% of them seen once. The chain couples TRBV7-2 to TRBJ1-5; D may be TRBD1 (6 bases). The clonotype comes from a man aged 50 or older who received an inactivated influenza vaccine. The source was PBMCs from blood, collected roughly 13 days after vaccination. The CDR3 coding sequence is TGTGCCAGCACCCTCGGCAGGGGAGGTCAGCCCCAGCATTTT. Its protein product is CASTLGRGGQPQHF.